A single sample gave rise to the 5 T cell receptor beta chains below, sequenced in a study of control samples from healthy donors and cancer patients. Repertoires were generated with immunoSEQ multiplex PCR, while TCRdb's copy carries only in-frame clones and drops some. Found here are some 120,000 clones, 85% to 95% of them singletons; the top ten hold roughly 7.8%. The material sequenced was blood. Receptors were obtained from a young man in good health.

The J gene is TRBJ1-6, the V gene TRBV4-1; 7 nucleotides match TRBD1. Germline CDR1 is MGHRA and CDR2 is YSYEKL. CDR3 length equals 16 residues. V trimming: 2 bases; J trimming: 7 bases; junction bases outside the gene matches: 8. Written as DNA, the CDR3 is TGCGCCAGCAGCCAACCAAGACAGGGAAAAAATTCACCCCTCCACTTT. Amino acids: CASSQPRQGKNSPLHF.

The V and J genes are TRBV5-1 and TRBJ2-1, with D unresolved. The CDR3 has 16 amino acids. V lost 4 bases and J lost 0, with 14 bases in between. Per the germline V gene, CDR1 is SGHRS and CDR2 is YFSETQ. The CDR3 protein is CASSPRVQSSYNEQFF. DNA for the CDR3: TGCGCCAGCAGCCCCCGGGTTCAGAGCTCCTACAATGAGCAGTTCTTC.

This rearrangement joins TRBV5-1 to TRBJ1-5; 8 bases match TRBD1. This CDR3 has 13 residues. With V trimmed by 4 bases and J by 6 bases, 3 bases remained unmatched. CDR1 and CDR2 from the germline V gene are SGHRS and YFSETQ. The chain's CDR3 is CASSLTGVQPQHF. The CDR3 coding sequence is TGCGCCAGCAGCCTGACAGGGGTTCAGCCCCAGCATTTT. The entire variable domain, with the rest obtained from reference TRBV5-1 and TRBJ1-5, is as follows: KAGVTQTPRYLIKTRGQQVTLSCSPISGHRSVSWYQQTPGQGLQFLFEYFSETQRNKGNFPGRFSGRQFSNSRSEMNVSTLELGDSALYLCASSLTGVQPQHFGDGTRLSIL.

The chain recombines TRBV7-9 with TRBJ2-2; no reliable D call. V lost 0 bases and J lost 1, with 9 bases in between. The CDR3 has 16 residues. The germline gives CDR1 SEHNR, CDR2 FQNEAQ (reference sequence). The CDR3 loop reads CASSLALSVNTGELFF. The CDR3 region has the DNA TGTGCCAGCAGCTTAGCGCTTTCGGTGAACACCGGGGAGCTGTTTTTT. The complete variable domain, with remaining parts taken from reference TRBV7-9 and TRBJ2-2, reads DTGVSQNPRHKITKRGQNVTFRCDPISEHNRLYWYRQTLGQGPEFLTYFQNEAQLEKSRLLSDRFSAERPKGSFSTLEIQRTEQGDSAMYLCASSLALSVNTGELFFGEGSRLTVL.

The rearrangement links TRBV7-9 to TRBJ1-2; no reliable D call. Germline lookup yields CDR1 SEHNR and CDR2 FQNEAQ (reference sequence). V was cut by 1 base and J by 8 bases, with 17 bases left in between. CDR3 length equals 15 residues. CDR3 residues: CASSLVGRRPVGYTF. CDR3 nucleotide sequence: TGTGCCAGCAGCTTAGTGGGGAGACGGCCCGTAGGCTACACCTTC.